These 21 T cell receptor beta chains originate from one sample sequenced in a study of cytomegalovirus exposure and HLA in healthy donors. Use of 60 Vbeta and 13 Jbeta primers characterized the PCR. Assay used: immunoSEQ multiplex PCR; TCRdb lists only in-frame clones, some missing. The table shows more than 150,000 clones, with 81% occurring only once. The sequencing input was PBMCs. These receptor sequences come from a man aged 50 to 59 in good health and CMV-seropositive.

The chain links TRBV5-1 to TRBJ1-1; 8 bases fit TRBD1. J gave up 10 bases and V 4 bases, and 9 bases lay outside the gene matches. The CDR3 covers 13 residues. Germline CDR1 is SGHRS and CDR2 is YFSETQ. For the CDR3, the DNA is TGCGCCAGCAGCGCACCACAGGGGGATAGAGCTTTCTTT. It yields the protein CASSAPQGDRAFF.

The chain recombines TRBV11-2 with TRBJ1-6; 10 nucleotides line up with TRBD1. Germline V gene lookup returns CDR1 SGHAT and CDR2 FQNNGV. The J segment lost 10 bases and the V segment lost 5 bases, leaving 5 bases of the junction unmatched. This CDR3 is 14 amino acids long. The CDR3 region is CASSPDRGRSPLHF. CDR3 nucleotides: TGTGCCAGCAGCCCCGACAGGGGGCGATCACCCCTCCACTTT.

The V gene is TRBV6-4, the J gene TRBJ2-6; D is possibly TRBD2 (7 bases). The V end lost 3 bases, the J end lost 0 bases, and 15 bases lay between the germline ends. Per germline, CDR1 MRHNA and CDR2 SNTAGT. This CDR3 region has 18 residues. CDR3 protein: CASSDKAGQASGANVLTF. CDR3 sequence (DNA): TGTGCCAGCAGTGATAAAGCGGGACAAGCCTCTGGGGCCAACGTCCTGACTTTC.

The chain couples TRBV27 to TRBJ1-1, with TRBD1 identical over 9 bases. With V trimmed by 2 bases and J by 2 bases, 3 bases remained unmatched. There are 15 residues in the CDR3. CDR1 is MNHEY and CDR2 is SMNVEV in the germline V gene (reference sequence). CDR3 protein: CASSLMGQGNTEAFF. CDR3 coding DNA: TGTGCCAGCAGTTTAATGGGACAGGGAAACACTGAAGCTTTCTTT.

The rearrangement uses TRBV2 and TRBJ2-5; 7 bases line up with TRBD2. After removal of 7 bases from V and 2 bases from J, the junction contained 10 bases not matched to a gene. The CDR3 spans 15 residues. The germline gives CDR1 SNHLY, CDR2 FYNNEI. DNA of the CDR3: TGTGCCAGCATGCGGGGGAGCTCCCCTCAAGAGACCCAGTACTTC. It specifies CASMRGSSPQETQYF.

The J gene is TRBJ2-7, the V gene TRBV5-1; perhaps TRBD2 as D (5 bases). The germline V gene encodes CDR1 SGHRS and CDR2 YFSETQ. This CDR3 is built from 15 residues. V dropped 0 bases and J dropped 3 bases, with 13 bases sitting between them. The chain's CDR3 is CASSLDGGRYYEQYF. The CDR3 DNA follows: TGCGCCAGCAGCTTGGATGGAGGCAGGTACTACGAGCAGTACTTC.

The chain has TRBV11-2 and TRBJ2-1, with 7 bases matching TRBD1. This CDR3 contains 15 residues. The V segment lost 5 bases and the J segment 0 bases; nucleotides outside the gene matches: 4. The germline CDR1 and CDR2 sequences are SGHAT and FQNNGV. The CDR3 coding sequence is TGTGCCAGCAGCCCCCGGGACAGCTCCTACAATGAGCAGTTCTTC. It is translated as CASSPRDSSYNEQFF.

This clone has just one count. The chain has TRBV6-1 and TRBJ1-2, with D perhaps TRBD1 (5 bases). V was pared by 5 bases and J by 6 bases, with 10 bases between. Germline values: CDR1 MNHNS, CDR2 SASEGT. The CDR3 consists of 12 residues. The CDR3 protein is CASSSPGDGYTF. The CDR3 DNA sequence: TGTGCCAGCAGTTCTCCGGGGGATGGCTACACCTTC.

This clone was seen a handful of times. The chain carries TRBV28 and TRBJ1-5, with 12 bases fitting TRBD1. The CDR3 is 21 residues long. Germline CDR1 is MDHEN and CDR2 is SYDVKM. Trimming at V came to 7 bases and at J to 5 bases, leaving 24 bases not matched to a gene. The CDR3 spells CASTPASSSGTGGASYQPQHF. CDR3 DNA sequence: TGTGCCAGCACCCCCGCATCTTCTTCCGGGACAGGGGGCGCGTCTTATCAGCCCCAGCATTTT.

In this sample, this clone turned up a few times. The V call is TRBV6-1, the J call TRBJ2-2; 9 bases agree with TRBD1. The CDR3 runs to 14 residues. The germline CDR1 and CDR2 sequences are MNHNS and SASEGT. V lost 4 bases and J lost 6; bases outside the gene matches: 3. CDR3 bases: TGTGCCAGCAGTGGGACAGGGGTACCCGGGGAGCTGTTTTTT. It yields the protein CASSGTGVPGELFF.

There are a few counts of this clone. This chain links TRBV28 with TRBJ1-2; the D gene is possibly TRBD1 (6 bases). The V gene lost 3 bases and the J gene lost 4 bases, with 12 bases spanning the gap. CDR3 length: 14 amino acids. The germline gives CDR1 MDHEN, CDR2 SYDVKM. CDR3 in amino acids: CASSFRDTIYGYTF. The CDR3 bases are TGTGCCAGCAGTTTTCGGGACACTATCTATGGCTACACCTTC.

The rearrangement links TRBV6-6 to TRBJ2-5; tentative D call: TRBD2 (6 bases). Near its end, the DNA agrees better with TRBJ2-7, so the J call may be wrong. Germline loops: CDR1 MNHNY, CDR2 SVGAGI (reference sequence). The CDR3 consists of 16 residues. The CDR3 here is CASSYPGGGVGYEQYF. CDR3 bases: TGTGCCAGCAGTTACCCCGGGGGTGGGGTGGGCTACGAGCAGTACTTC.

CDR3 DNA sequence: TGTGCCAGCAGCTTGGATTACGGGGTACTCGGGGAGCTGTTTTTT. Protein sequence: CASSLDYGVLGELFF. The rearrangement links TRBV5-8 to TRBJ2-2; D is possibly TRBD2 (5 bases). CDR1 SGHTS and CDR2 YDEGEE come from the germline V gene. The ends were cut back, 0 bases at V and 7 bases at J, with 13 bases in the middle. This CDR3 is 15 amino acids long.

This clone was counted a few times. This sequence joins TRBV7-2 and TRBJ2-3; a weak D match, TRBD1 (5 bases). The germline V gene has CDR1 SGHTA and CDR2 FQGNSA. V was trimmed by 0 bases and J by 6 bases, leaving 13 bases between them. This CDR3 comprises 15 residues. The CDR3 bases are TGTGCCAGCAGCTTAGCGCCCCCGACAGCGGATACGCAGTATTTT. This sequence encodes CASSLAPPTADTQYF. Full variable domain (remainder filled in from reference TRBV7-2 and TRBJ2-3): GAGVSQSPSNKVTEKGKDVELRCDPISGHTALYWYRQSLGQGLEFLIYFQGNSAPDKSGLPSDRFSAERTGGSVSTLTIQRTQQEDSAVYLCASSLAPPTADTQYFGPGTRLTVL.

V gene TRBV18 combines with J gene TRBJ1-4; 9 bases match TRBD1. This CDR3 comprises 14 residues. Per the germline V gene, CDR1 is KGHSH and CDR2 is LQKENI. V lost 6 bases and J lost 6; bases outside the gene matches: 5. CDR3 in DNA: TGTGCCAGCTCCCCCCGGACAGGGGATGAAAAACTGTTTTTT. Its translation is CASSPRTGDEKLFF.

V gene TRBV5-1 combines with J gene TRBJ2-7; D may be TRBD1 (5 bases). Per germline, CDR1 SGHRS and CDR2 YFSETQ. This CDR3 region has 15 residues. V was cut by 4 bases and J by 2 bases, with 16 bases left in between. CDR3 residues: CASSLGHRNPYEQYF. CDR3 in DNA: TGCGCCAGCAGCCTTGGACACCGCAATCCCTACGAGCAGTACTTC.

A single count supports this clone. The chain couples TRBV6-5 to TRBJ2-2; D might be TRBD2 (5 bases). CDR3 size: 15 residues. V lost 0 bases to trimming and J lost 4 bases, with 9 bases between them. Germline assignment: CDR1 MNHEY and CDR2 SVGAGI. CDR3 region: CASSYSDGITGELFF. The CDR3 coding sequence is TGTGCCAGCAGTTACTCGGACGGGATCACCGGGGAGCTGTTTTTT.

The chain is built from TRBV4-1 and TRBJ1-6; TRBD1 is a possible D gene (5 bases). Germline V gene data show CDR1 as MGHRA and CDR2 as YSYEKL. The CDR3 extends over 15 amino acids. V dropped 2 bases and J dropped 5 bases, with 10 bases sitting between them. The CDR3 coding sequence is TGCGCCAGCAGCCAAAGACAGTTTGATAATTCACCCCTCCACTTT. Amino acids: CASSQRQFDNSPLHF.

CDR3 DNA: TGTGCCAGCACCCTCGAGGGGAGGGGAGAAAGCGAGCAGTACTTC. Translation: CASTLEGRGESEQYF. The J gene is TRBJ2-7, the V gene TRBV28; TRBD2 matches at 7 bases. The CDR3 covers 15 residues. V lost 7 bases to trimming and J lost 6 bases; unmatched junction nucleotides: 15. CDR1 is MDHEN, CDR2 SYDVKM, per germline.

V gene TRBV6-6 combines with J gene TRBJ2-1; 7 bases map to TRBD1. The CDR3 is made up of 13 amino acids. Germline CDR1 MNHNY, CDR2 SVGAGI (reference sequence). With V trimmed by 5 bases and J by 4 bases, 2 bases remained unmatched. The DNA for the CDR3 is TGTGCCAGCAGTGCCAGGGGGTACAATGAGCAGTTCTTC. This translates into CASSARGYNEQFF.

The CDR3 bases are TGTGCCAGCAGCTTACCGGGACTTCCCTGGTACTTC. Translating it yields CASSLPGLPWYF. The chain has TRBV5-8 and TRBJ2-7; tentatively, D is TRBD2 (6 bases). V was clipped by 2 bases and J by 12 bases, with 15 bases between them. This CDR3 is built from 12 residues. Per the germline V gene, CDR1 is SGHTS and CDR2 is YDEGEE.